This T cell receptor beta chain was retrieved from a study of blood T cell repertoires in COVID-19. Study details: The cDNA or gDNA used as material had been derived from T cells, B-cell-depleted T cells, or PBMCs.

CDR3 length: 15 amino acids. Trimming took off 4 bases at V and 4 bases at J, with 17 bases between the two ends. Germline CDR1 is SGHTS and CDR2 is YDEGEE. This table comes from immunoSEQ multiplex PCR, and its TCRdb copy is limited to in-frame clones, with some not included. The sample shows approximately 140,000 clones, about nine tenths of them seen only once. The chain joins TRBV5-8 to TRBJ1-2; D is perhaps TRBD1 (6 bases). The sequence came from a woman between 55 and 75 years old with active or convalescent COVID-19. Sequencing used peripheral blood. This chain's CDR3 is CASSPGVSRGYGYTF. CDR3 sequence (DNA): TGTGCCAGCAGCCCAGGGGTGAGCAGAGGCTATGGCTACACCTTC.